Listed here are 23 T cell receptor beta chains from one sample, sequenced in a study of PD-1 blockade in mismatch repair-deficient tumors. The table came from immunoSEQ multiplex PCR; TCRdb's copy has only in-frame clones and leaves some out. There are around 68,000 clones in the sample; 78% occur only once, and roughly 6% lies in the top ten. Sequenced material: peripheral blood, taken 2 weeks after starting pembrolizumab. The source is an adult with mismatch repair-deficient cancer.

The table lists this clone with a few counts. The chain has TRBV5-1 and TRBJ2-7; 7 nucleotides agree with TRBD2. With 4 bases clipped from V and 2 bases from J, the junction kept 9 bases outside the gene matches. Per the germline V gene, CDR1 is SGHRS and CDR2 is YFSETQ. The CDR3 totals 15 residues. In DNA, the CDR3 is TGCGCCAGCAGCCCGGCAGGGACTAACCCCTACGAGCAGTACTTC. As protein: CASSPAGTNPYEQYF.

The rearrangement joins TRBV19 to TRBJ2-7; tentative D call: TRBD1 (6 bases). The CDR3 runs to 18 residues. Germline V gene data show CDR1 as LNHDA and CDR2 as SQIVND (reference sequence). V lost 2 bases and J 0 bases, leaving 20 bases between the germline ends. The CDR3 region has the DNA TGTGCCAGTAGTATACTATTATTGGGACATGGTCCCTCCTACGAGCAGTACTTC. It specifies CASSILLLGHGPSYEQYF.

This sequence joins TRBV27 and TRBJ1-2; 9 bases are a match to TRBD1. The CDR3 has 14 residues. Per germline, CDR1 MNHEY and CDR2 SMNVEV (reference sequence). V lost 0 bases, J lost 5 bases, and 1 base stayed unmatched. The CDR3 here is CASSLSGQGYGYTF. DNA for the CDR3: TGTGCCAGCAGTTTATCCGGACAGGGGTATGGCTACACCTTC.

This chain uses TRBV28 with TRBJ1-1; D ambiguous. V dropped 7 bases and J dropped 1 base, with 7 bases sitting between them. Germline CDR1 reads MDHEN; CDR2 reads SYDVKM. This CDR3 region has 12 residues. The chain's CDR3 is CASNTANTEAFF. The CDR3 coding sequence is TGTGCCAGCAACACAGCGAACACTGAAGCTTTCTTT.

This chain links TRBV30 with TRBJ2-7; D ambiguous. Trimming took off 1 base at V and 3 bases at J, with 10 bases between the two ends. This CDR3 has 13 amino acids. Germline V gives CDR1 GTSNPN, CDR2 SVGIG (reference sequence). CDR3 sequence (DNA): TGTGCCTGGAGTGCTGCAGACGGCTACGAGCAGTACTTC. This translates into CAWSAADGYEQYF.

This chain joins TRBV9 and TRBJ2-3; possible D gene TRBD1, 6 bases. This CDR3 region has 16 residues. The germline V and J ends were trimmed by 4 bases and 4 bases, with 19 bases remaining between them. Per germline, CDR1 SGDLS and CDR2 YYNGEE. CDR3 in amino acids: CASSIRGGAGADTQYF. In nucleotides, the CDR3 is TGTGCCAGCAGCATCAGGGGTGGTGCTGGGGCAGATACGCAGTATTTT.

V is TRBV27 and J is TRBJ2-1; D is uncertain. The CDR3 runs to 12 residues. Trimming took 4 bases from V and 3 from J, leaving 4 bases between them. Germline values: CDR1 MNHEY, CDR2 SMNVEV (reference sequence). CDR3 in amino acids: CASSSLYNEQFF. The CDR3 DNA reads TGTGCCAGCAGTTCCCTCTACAATGAGCAGTTCTTC.

The V gene is TRBV5-1, the J gene TRBJ2-1; 7 positions match TRBD1. The ends lost 3 bases at V and 13 bases at J; junction bases unmatched: 10. Per the germline V gene, CDR1 is SGHRS and CDR2 is YFSETQ. The CDR3 is 13 residues long. The CDR3 is CASSYTGAPLQFF. The CDR3 DNA reads as TGCGCCAGCAGCTATACAGGGGCCCCACTCCAGTTCTTC.

The DNA for the CDR3 is TGCGCCAGCAGCCGCTCCGGACTAGCGGGTTATACTAGCACAGATACGCAGTATTTT. This encodes CASSRSGLAGYTSTDTQYF. The chain employs TRBV4-3 and TRBJ2-3; TRBD2 matches at 11 bases. This CDR3 contains 19 residues. The germline CDR1 and CDR2 sequences are LGHNA and YSLEER. V was pared by 4 bases and J by 0 bases, with 12 bases of the junction left unmatched.

This sequence joins TRBV2 and TRBJ1-5, with no clear D. V was cut by 7 bases and J by 0 bases, with 10 bases left in between. The CDR3 runs to 14 residues. The germline V gene encodes CDR1 SNHLY and CDR2 FYNNEI. CDR3 protein: CASTGEYSNQPQHF. The CDR3 DNA follows: TGTGCCAGCACCGGCGAATATAGCAATCAGCCCCAGCATTTT.

The chain recombines TRBV28 with TRBJ1-5; D gene ambiguous. The V end lost 7 bases, the J end lost 4 bases, and 11 bases lay between the germline ends. This CDR3 spans 13 amino acids. The germline CDR1 and CDR2 sequences are MDHEN and SYDVKM. The CDR3 DNA is TGTGCCAGCATACTTACGGGGAATCAGCCCCAGCATTTT. Protein sequence: CASILTGNQPQHF.

This chain links TRBV5-1 with TRBJ2-1, with 8 bases aligning to TRBD2. After removal of 5 bases from V and 4 bases from J, the junction contained 11 bases not matched to a gene. Per the germline V gene, CDR1 is SGHRS and CDR2 is YFSETQ. The length of the CDR3 is 16 residues. The CDR3 protein is CASSPGTAGVYNEQFF. CDR3 coding DNA: TGCGCCAGCAGTCCCGGAACAGCGGGAGTGTACAATGAGCAGTTCTTC.

This clone was observed once. The rearrangement uses TRBV11-2 and TRBJ1-1; D might be TRBD1 (6 bases). CDR3 length: 17 residues. Germline V gene sequence: CDR1 SGHAT, CDR2 FQNNGV. V gave up 5 bases and J gave up 1 base, with 20 bases separating them. DNA for the CDR3: TGTGCCAGCAGCCTAAGACAGGTTATGCCCCGGAACACTGAAGCTTTCTTT. Its protein is CASSLRQVMPRNTEAFF.

The rearrangement uses TRBV6-5 and TRBJ1-2; D gene uncertain. The CDR3 runs to 14 residues. Between the trimmed V and J ends, which lost 1 base and 2 bases, there was a span of 8 bases. From germline, CDR1 is MNHEY and CDR2 SVGAGI. In DNA form, the CDR3 reads TGTGCCAGCAGTTACTTTATGGGGAACTATGGCTACACCTTC. Its translation: CASSYFMGNYGYTF.

V gene TRBV5-4 combines with J gene TRBJ1-1; possibly TRBD1 for D (5 bases). Per the germline V gene, CDR1 is SGHNT and CDR2 is YYREEE (reference sequence). Deletions cut 4 bases from V and 5 bases from J, with 12 bases between. This CDR3 is built from 13 residues. The DNA of the CDR3 is TGTGCCAGCAGCGGCGGCGGGGGGACTGAAGCTTTCTTT. Protein: CASSGGGGTEAFF.

The rearrangement links TRBV4-1 to TRBJ2-1; unclear D gene. There are 14 residues in the CDR3. In germline, CDR1 is MGHRA, CDR2 YSYEKL. V gave up 1 base and J gave up 3 bases, with 7 bases separating them. The CDR3 nucleotides are TGCGCCAGCAGCCAAGGGCTAGACTACAATGAGCAGTTCTTC. It is translated as CASSQGLDYNEQFF.

This rearrangement joins TRBV5-4 to TRBJ1-4, with 7 bases matching TRBD1. CDR1 SGHNT and CDR2 YYREEE come from the germline V gene (reference sequence). V lost 1 base to trimming and J lost 7 bases; unmatched junction nucleotides: 4. This CDR3 is 14 amino acids long. The chain's CDR3 is CASSLKGAREKLFF. CDR3 nucleotides: TGTGCCAGCAGCTTGAAGGGGGCACGTGAAAAACTGTTTTTT.

The V gene is TRBV7-9, the J gene TRBJ1-2; 10 bases match TRBD1. V dropped 5 bases and J dropped 2; count of bases not matched to a gene: 14. The germline CDR1 and CDR2 sequences are SEHNR and FQNEAQ (reference sequence). CDR3 length: 18 residues. The chain's CDR3 is CASSRDTGQGLSNYGYTF. Here the CDR3 DNA reads TGTGCCAGCAGCCGAGATACGGGACAGGGGTTATCCAACTATGGCTACACCTTC.

The rearrangement joins TRBV4-1 to TRBJ2-7; TRBD2 matches 10 bases. The J segment lost 4 bases and the V segment lost 4 bases, leaving 10 bases of the junction unmatched. The CDR3 is made up of 16 amino acids. Germline V gives CDR1 MGHRA, CDR2 YSYEKL. CDR3 in DNA: TGCGCCAGCAGCCTTTCCGGGACTAGCGCCGATTACGAGCAGTACTTC. Its protein is CASSLSGTSADYEQYF.

This clone was seen once. The V and J genes are TRBV5-1 and TRBJ1-2, with TRBD1 identical over 9 bases. V lost 4 bases, J lost 1 base, and 14 bases stayed unmatched. The CDR3 is made up of 18 amino acids. CDR1 is SGHRS, CDR2 YFSETQ, per germline. The CDR3 here is CASSRKRDRAQYNYGYTF. CDR3 nucleotides: TGCGCCAGCAGCAGAAAGCGGGACAGGGCGCAGTATAACTATGGCTACACCTTC.

V usage is TRBV19 and J usage is TRBJ2-5; the match to TRBD2 covers 7 bases. The ends lost 5 bases at V and 3 bases at J; junction bases unmatched: 9. CDR1 and CDR2 from the germline V gene are LNHDA and SQIVND (reference sequence). This CDR3 spans 15 amino acids. CDR3 sequence reads: CASSGAGVREETQYF. Here the CDR3 DNA reads TGTGCCAGTAGTGGGGCGGGAGTAAGGGAAGAGACCCAGTACTTC.

The J gene is TRBJ2-6, the V gene TRBV5-1; unclear D gene. Germline values: CDR1 SGHRS, CDR2 YFSETQ. Trimming removed 0 bases at V and 0 bases at J, with 10 bases between. CDR3 length: 17 residues. In DNA, the CDR3 is TGCGCCAGCAGCTTGGTCCCAATCCTCTCTGGGGCCAACGTCCTGACTTTC. This codes for CASSLVPILSGANVLTF.

The chain joins TRBV25-1 to TRBJ2-7; no reliable D call. This CDR3 is built from 14 residues. V lost 0 bases and J 7 bases, leaving 13 bases between the germline ends. CDR1 and CDR2 from the germline V gene are MGHDK and SYGVNS. The CDR3 region has the DNA TGTGCCAGCAGTGAATATACGGCGGAATTGGAGCAGTACTTC. Translated, it gives CASSEYTAELEQYF.